This T cell receptor (beta chain) was identified in a study of T-cell memory formation after mild COVID-19 (dated by TCRdb to 2020 to 2022). About the study as a whole: TCR sequence clusters from the two donors were largely donor specific. T-cell clones expanding and contracting after mild COVID-19 in a couple of donors were tracked by longitudinal TCRalpha and TCRbeta repertoire sequencing. Two young, previously healthy adult volunteers made up the cohort, one male and one female.

Ficoll-Paque density gradient centrifugation was used to isolate PBMCs. Regarding this clonotype: Its antigen is currently not known. Base qualities are not provided; no much larger clone lies one nucleotide away.

Instrument on record: Illumina NovaSeq 6000. TCRalpha and TCRbeta cDNA libraries were built by 5'RACE with constant-segment primers, adding sample barcodes and unique molecular identifiers. RNA was extracted from every sample with Trizol reagent. The libraries were amplified in two PCR steps, and the second step added a second sample barcode and Illumina TruSeq adapters. Sequencing of the libraries was done on an Illumina NovaSeq, producing 2 x 150 bp paired-end reads. Turning to the authors' computational methods: Reads were demultiplexed and collapsed into UMI-guided consensus sequences with migec v1.2.7. Using mixcr v2.1.11, the UMI consensuses were aligned to TRA and TRB V and J templates and assembled into clonotypes. A clonotype was counted as expanded or contracted only when both edgeR and NoisET called the clonotype significant, with the noise models trained on biological replicates. For edgeR calls, the thresholds were a false discovery rate-adjusted p below 0.01 and a log2 fold-change of 1. As an exploratory analysis of dynamics, PCA with hierarchical clustering was applied to max-normalized trajectories of the 1000 most abundant clonotypes. Separately sequenced CD4+ and CD8+ repertoires were used to assign a CD4 or CD8 phenotype to each responding clone. TCRdb reran the public reads through fastp at Q25 and MiXCR, keeping productive beta chains. When rows share a CDR3 protein, they turn into one entry using the most common DNA and genes. The V and J calls were not made by the authors but by TCRdb's processing. For this sample the table gives over 400,000 distinct CDR3 sequences, of which about a quarter were detected only once. The ten largest clonotypes hold under 15% of the sample.

The CDR3 spans 13 residues, from the cysteine through the phenylalanine. Only the CDR3 DNA is retained, 39 bases long and in frame from the first base. The germline V gene (reference sequence) gives CDR1 as LNHNV and CDR2 as YYDKDF. V was cut back by 5 bases and J by 8 bases, leaving a gap of 13 bases between them. What the work shows at the level of the full study, not this receptor alone: The second-wave clones that peaked on day 37 were not confirmed to be SARS-CoV-2 specific. Contracting CD4+ clones were located mainly in the CM and EM memory subsets, whereas CD8+ clones were found to be enriched in EMRA. Only a couple of mild cases were covered by the study, and larger cohorts that include severe cases with pre-infection samples were considered necessary. Clones that contracted from day 15 to 85 showed balanced CD4/CD8 phenotypes, whereas a second wave of clones that expanded from day 15 to 37 leaned towards CD4+. Some responding clones were detected in pre-infection memory, which suggested that pre-existing cross-reactive memory T cells had joined the SARS-CoV-2 response.

The sequenced sample consisted of PBMCs or a T cell subset sorted from them (not recorded which). The sequence came from an adult woman who had mild COVID-19 (a few samples of this study predate the infection). The sample titles of this study are shuffled in the database, so cell type and time point are left out; the donor was told from shared clones. The V gene is TRBV15 and the J gene is TRBJ2-1; TRBD1 might be the D gene, on 5 matching bases. In nucleotides, the sequence is TGTGCCACCAGCCGGTGGGGCGGCGATGAGCAGTTCTTC. Its product reads: CATSRWGGDEQFF.